This T cell receptor beta chain originates from a study of cytomegalovirus exposure and HLA in healthy donors. PCR was performed using 60 Vbeta and 13 Jbeta primers. This table comes from immunoSEQ multiplex PCR, and its TCRdb copy is limited to in-frame clones, with some not included. This table holds approximately 150,000 clones, around 68% found once. Trimming shortened V by 2 bases and J by 4 bases, and 14 bases separated the two germline ends. The CDR3 has 15 amino acids. CDR1 and CDR2 (germline): MGHRA, YSYEKL. Findings and limits, study-wide: Among the most significant clusters, several appeared linked to common viral pathogens in a later analysis. The classifier reportedly diagnosed cytomegalovirus status with high sensitivity and specificity. Highly shared sequence variants in one cluster were likely a sequencing artifact.

Note on this clone: Its antigen is unidentified.

This TCR was recovered from a man aged 50-60 years in good health and CMV-seronegative. The chain recombines TRBV4-1 with TRBJ1-1; maybe TRBD1 (5 bases). The sample consisted of PBMCs. The CDR3 reads CASSQPPQGGTEAFF. DNA of the CDR3: TGCGCCAGCAGCCAACCACCCCAGGGAGGCACTGAAGCTTTCTTT.